This T cell receptor beta chain was captured by sequencing in a study of T cell responses to AZD1222 COVID-19 vaccine. In the case of this clone: What it binds is not known.

Data came from immunoSEQ multiplex PCR; TCRdb stores just in-frame clones and leaves some out. The sample records more than 85,000 clones, nearly 90% being singletons. Study observations and caveats: Donors were chiefly white British, with a greater number of females, and clonal diversity was perhaps underestimated. Reportedly, close to half of spike-specific TCRs are directed against unmutated variant regions. Compared with day 0, the breadth and depth of the Spike-specific TCR repertoire rose significantly after two doses of AZD1222. Spike-wide vaccine-associated CD4 TCRs dominated at 160-218 and 743-854.

Trimming pared 2 bases from V and 7 bases from J, leaving 5 bases between. This CDR3 is 12 amino acids long. This chain connects TRBV12-3 or TRBV12-4 to TRBJ2-2; unclear D gene. The source of this sequence is an adult in good health. The sequences come from peripheral blood, collected on day 0 of MenACWY control vaccination. The CDR3 DNA reads TGTGCCAGCAGTTTATGGGTCGGGGAGCTGTTTTTT. It translates to CASSLWVGELFF.